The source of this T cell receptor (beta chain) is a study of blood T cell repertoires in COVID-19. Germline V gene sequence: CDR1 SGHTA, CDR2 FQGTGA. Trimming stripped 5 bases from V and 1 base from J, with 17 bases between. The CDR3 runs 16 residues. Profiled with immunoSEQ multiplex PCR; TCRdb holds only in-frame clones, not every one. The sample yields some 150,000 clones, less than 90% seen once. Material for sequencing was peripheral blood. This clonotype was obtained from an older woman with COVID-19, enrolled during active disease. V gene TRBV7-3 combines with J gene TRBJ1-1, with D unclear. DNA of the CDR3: TGTGCCAGCAGCCCCGGGAGGGAATGGGGGAACACTGAAGCTTTCTTT. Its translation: CASSPGREWGNTEAFF.